This T cell receptor beta chain was sequenced for a study of T cell responses to AZD1222 COVID-19 vaccine. Overall study findings and caveats: Spike-specific TCR breadth and depth were elevated following two AZD1222 doses.

Profiled with immunoSEQ multiplex PCR; TCRdb holds only in-frame clones, not every one. The sample records 200,000 or so clones, 88% being singletons. V lost 7 bases and J 1 base, leaving 11 bases between the germline ends. The CDR3 has 13 residues. Per the germline V gene, CDR1 is MNHEY and CDR2 is SVGAGI. With regard to this clone: Its cognate antigen is unknown.

Sequences were derived from peripheral blood, sampled on day 0 of AZD1222 vaccination. This TCR was sampled from an adult in good health. The chain has TRBV6-5 and TRBJ2-7; the D is unclear. The CDR3 coding sequence is TGTGCCAGCAACACAGCTACATCCTACGAGCAGTACTTC. This gives the protein CASNTATSYEQYF.